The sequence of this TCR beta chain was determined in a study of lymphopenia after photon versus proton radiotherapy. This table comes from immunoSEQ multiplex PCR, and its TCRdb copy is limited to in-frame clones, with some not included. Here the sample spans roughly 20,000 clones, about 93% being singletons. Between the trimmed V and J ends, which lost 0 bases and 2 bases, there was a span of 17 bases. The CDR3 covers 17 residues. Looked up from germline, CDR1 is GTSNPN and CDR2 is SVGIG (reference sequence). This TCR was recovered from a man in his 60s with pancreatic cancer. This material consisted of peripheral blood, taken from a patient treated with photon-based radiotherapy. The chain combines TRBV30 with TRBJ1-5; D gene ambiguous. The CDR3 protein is CAWSVLGPMTGNQPQHF. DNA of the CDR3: TGTGCCTGGAGTGTACTCGGGCCTATGACGGGCAATCAGCCCCAGCATTTT. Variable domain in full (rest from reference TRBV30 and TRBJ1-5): SQTIHQWPATLVQPVGSPLSLECTVEGTSNPNLYWYRQAAGRGLQLLFYSVGIGQISSEVPQNLSASRPQDRQFILSSKKLLLSDSGFYLCAWSVLGPMTGNQPQHFGDGTRLSIL.